This T cell receptor beta chain originates from a study of beta chain features in type 1 diabetes. Study-wide background: Across all samples, about 100,000,000 sorted cells were examined.

The CDR3 length is 15 residues. The J segment lost 2 bases and the V segment lost 6 bases, leaving 8 bases of the junction unmatched. Germline V gene sequence: CDR1 MDHEN, CDR2 SYDVKM. Expressed TCRB transcripts were sequenced because the isolated RNA had all been reverse transcribed beforehand. Libraries were prepared by immunoSEQ multiplex PCR; TCRdb keeps only in-frame clonotypes and omits some of them. The sample lists approximately 140,000 clones; under 60% were seen once. The chain recombines TRBV28 with TRBJ2-7, with 9 bases fitting TRBD1. This TCR was sampled from a young man in good health. What was sequenced was Tregs from blood. The CDR3 is CASSQGQGRPYEQYF. In DNA, the CDR3 is TGTGCCAGCAGCCAGGGACAGGGAAGACCCTACGAGCAGTACTTC.